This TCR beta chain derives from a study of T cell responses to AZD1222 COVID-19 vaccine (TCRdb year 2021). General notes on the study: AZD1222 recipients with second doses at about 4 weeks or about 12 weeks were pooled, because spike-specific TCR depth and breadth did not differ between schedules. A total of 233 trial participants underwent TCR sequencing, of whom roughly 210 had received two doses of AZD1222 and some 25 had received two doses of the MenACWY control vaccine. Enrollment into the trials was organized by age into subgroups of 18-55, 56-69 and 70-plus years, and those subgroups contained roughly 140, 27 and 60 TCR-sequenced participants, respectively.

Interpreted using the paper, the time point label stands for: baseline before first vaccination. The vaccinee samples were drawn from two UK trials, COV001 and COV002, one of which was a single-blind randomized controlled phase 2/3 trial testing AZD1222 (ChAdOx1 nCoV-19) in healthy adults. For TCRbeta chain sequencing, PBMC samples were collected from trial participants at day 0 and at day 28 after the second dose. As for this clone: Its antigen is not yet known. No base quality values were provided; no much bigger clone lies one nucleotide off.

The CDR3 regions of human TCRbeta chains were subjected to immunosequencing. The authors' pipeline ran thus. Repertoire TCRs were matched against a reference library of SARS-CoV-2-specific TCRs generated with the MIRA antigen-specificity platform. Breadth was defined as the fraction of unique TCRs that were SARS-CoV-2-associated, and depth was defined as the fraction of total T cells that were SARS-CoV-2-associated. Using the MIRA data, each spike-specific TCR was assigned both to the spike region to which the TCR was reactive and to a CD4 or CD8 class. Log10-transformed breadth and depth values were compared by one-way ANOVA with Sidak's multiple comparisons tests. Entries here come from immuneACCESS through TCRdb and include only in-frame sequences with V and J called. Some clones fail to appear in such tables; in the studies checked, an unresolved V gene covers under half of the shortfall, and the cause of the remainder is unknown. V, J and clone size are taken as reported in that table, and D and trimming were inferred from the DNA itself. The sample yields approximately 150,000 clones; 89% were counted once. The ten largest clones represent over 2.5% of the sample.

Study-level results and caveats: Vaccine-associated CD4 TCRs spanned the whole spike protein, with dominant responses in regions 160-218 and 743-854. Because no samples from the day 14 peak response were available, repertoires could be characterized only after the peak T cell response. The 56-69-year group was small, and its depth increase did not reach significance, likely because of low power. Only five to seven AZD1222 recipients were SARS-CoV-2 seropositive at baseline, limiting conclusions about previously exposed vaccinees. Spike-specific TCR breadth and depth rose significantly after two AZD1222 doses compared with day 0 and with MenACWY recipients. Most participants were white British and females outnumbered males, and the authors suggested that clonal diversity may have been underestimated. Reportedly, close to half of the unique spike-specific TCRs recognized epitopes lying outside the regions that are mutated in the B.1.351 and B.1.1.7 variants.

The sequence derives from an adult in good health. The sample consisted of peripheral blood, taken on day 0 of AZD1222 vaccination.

The bases are TGTGCCAGCAGCAAACAGGGGGCCCTGGCCTCCGGGGAGCAGTACTTC. It translates as CASSKQGALASGEQYF. This chain is built from TRBV9 and TRBJ2-7, and TRBD1 aligns with 9 junction nucleotides. The CDR3 measures 16 amino acids from cysteine to phenylalanine. Only CDR3 DNA is held: 48 bases, read in frame from base 1. CDR1 and CDR2 were assigned from the germline V gene as SGDLS and YYNGEE. Compared with germline, V lacks 4 bases and J lacks 7 bases; bases without a gene match: 15.